Shown below are 25 T cell receptor beta chains from a single sample sequenced in a study of T cells in Graves' hyperthyroidism and ophthalmopathy. Amplified regions were TCR beta CDR3 sequences from RNA transcripts. Researchers ran a first-round RT-PCR on the TCR CDR3 using the HTBI primer set. Using its own MiXCR run on the multiplex PCR reads, TCRdb lists one record per CDR3 protein. The sample records approximately 490,000 distinct CDR3 sequences, 22% being singletons. The source material was blood. These receptors came from a woman in her sixties or seventies with Graves' ophthalmopathy.

The chain uses TRBV7-8 and TRBJ2-1, with D maybe TRBD1 (5 bases). Per the germline V gene, CDR1 is SGHVS and CDR2 is FQNEAQ. The ends were cut back, 4 bases at V and 16 bases at J, with 14 bases in the middle. The CDR3 contains 11 residues. The CDR3 sequence is CASSSRSDSFF. In nucleotides, the CDR3 is TGTGCCAGCAGCTCCCGATCTGACAGCTTCTTC.

V is TRBV5-1 and J is TRBJ2-3; possibly TRBD1 for D (6 bases). V lost 6 bases, J lost 2 bases, and 16 bases lay in between. Germline V gives CDR1 SGHRS, CDR2 YFSETQ. CDR3 size: 15 residues. CDR3 amino acids: CASTAGQPTTDTQYF. CDR3 nucleotide sequence: TGCGCCAGCACCGCAGGACAGCCGACCACAGATACGCAGTATTTT.

This clonotype was observed a few times. This chain links TRBV10-3 with TRBJ2-3, with 13 bases aligning to TRBD2. The CDR3 contains 16 residues. V gave up 10 bases and J gave up 4 bases; unmatched junction bases: 11. The germline CDR1 and CDR2 sequences are ENHRY and SYGVKD. The CDR3 region is CASRFRLAGGSDTQYF. The CDR3 nucleotides read TGTGCCAGCAGATTCAGACTAGCGGGAGGTTCAGATACGCAGTATTTT.

The chain recombines TRBV28 with TRBJ1-6, with 7 bases lining up with TRBD1. The junction had 6 bases not matched to a gene; V was cut back by 7 bases and J by 0 bases. Germline V lookup: CDR1 MDHEN, CDR2 SYDVKM. The CDR3 spans 16 residues. CDR3 sequence: CASKGASGSYNSPLHF. For the CDR3, the DNA is TGTGCCAGCAAGGGGGCGAGTGGCTCCTATAATTCACCCCTCCACTTT.

This clonotype appeared a few times. The rearrangement joins TRBV5-5 to TRBJ1-1; possibly TRBD1 for D (6 bases). The CDR3 is 14 residues long. Trimming left V 4 bases short and J 1 base short, with 11 bases between. CDR1 SGHKS and CDR2 YYEKEE come from the germline V gene (reference sequence). The CDR3 DNA follows: TGTGCCAGCAGCAGGGGACACCCGAACACTGAAGCTTTCTTT. Encoded protein: CASSRGHPNTEAFF.

The V call is TRBV12-3 or TRBV12-4, the J call TRBJ2-5; D might be TRBD1 (5 bases). This CDR3 comprises 15 residues. With 8 bases removed from V and 4 bases from J, the gap between germline ends came to 20 bases. The CDR3, as DNA: TGTGCCAGCTCACCACCGTCCGTGCAGGGAGAGACCCAGTACTTC. Its protein product is CASSPPSVQGETQYF.

This clonotype was found a few times. The genes are TRBV15 and TRBJ2-1; 10 bases agree with TRBD2. CDR3 length equals 17 residues. J lost 4 bases, V lost 5 bases, and 11 bases had no gene match. From germline, CDR1 is LNHNV and CDR2 YYDKDF (reference sequence). The CDR3 nucleotides are TGTGCCACCAGCGGGGTAGCGGGAGGCCGAACATACAATGAGCAGTTCTTC. Its translation is CATSGVAGGRTYNEQFF. The complete variable domain, with remaining parts taken from reference TRBV15 and TRBJ2-1, reads DAMVIQNPRYQVTQFGKPVTLSCSQTLNHNVMYWYQQKSSQAPKLLFHYYDKDFNNEADTPDNFQSRRPNTSFCFLDIRSPGLGDTAMYLCATSGVAGGRTYNEQFFGPGTRLTVL.

This clonotype has a handful of counts. CDR3 nucleotide sequence: TGTGCCAGCAGCCAAGTCTCCTCTGAGACCCAGTACTTC. The encoded protein is CASSQVSSETQYF. The chain recombines TRBV3-1 with TRBJ2-5, with no clear D. Trimming took off 1 base at V and 5 bases at J, with 8 bases between the two ends. This CDR3 spans 13 amino acids. CDR1 and CDR2 from the germline V gene are LGHDT and YNNKEL (reference sequence).

This clonotype was counted at least ten times. The chain combines TRBV7-9 with TRBJ2-7; 7 bases agree with TRBD1. Germline values: CDR1 SEHNR, CDR2 FQNEAQ (reference sequence). The junction had 9 bases not matched to a gene; V was cut back by 4 bases and J by 6 bases. The CDR3 is 14 amino acids. The CDR3 DNA reads as TGTGCCAGCAGCTCCAACCAAGACAGGGTCGAGCAGTACTTC. This gives the protein CASSSNQDRVEQYF. Drawing the rest from reference TRBV7-9 and TRBJ2-7, the complete variable domain is DTGVSQNPRHKITKRGQNVTFRCDPISEHNRLYWYRQTLGQGPEFLTYFQNEAQLEKSRLLSDRFSAERPKGSFSTLEIQRTEQGDSAMYLCASSSNQDRVEQYFGPGTRLTVT.

This clonotype was picked up a small number of times. J is TRBJ2-6 and V is TRBV12-3 or TRBV12-4; 9 nucleotides match TRBD1. V was clipped by 3 bases and J by 0 bases; unmatched bases: 3. This CDR3 spans 17 amino acids. The CDR3 here is CASSLGTGSSGANVLTF. CDR3 in DNA: TGTGCCAGCAGTTTGGGGACAGGGAGCTCTGGGGCCAACGTCCTGACTTTC.

This chain links TRBV19 with TRBJ2-2, with 9 nucleotides matching TRBD2. Germline-derived CDR1 and CDR2 are LNHDA and SQIVND (reference sequence). This CDR3 has 15 residues. With 8 bases clipped from V and 4 bases from J, the junction kept 8 bases outside the gene matches. The CDR3 spells CASRLGGRVTGELFF. DNA for the CDR3: TGTGCCAGTCGGCTCGGCGGGAGGGTCACCGGGGAGCTGTTTTTT.

This sequence joins TRBV2 and TRBJ1-5; no reliable D call. This CDR3 comprises 14 residues. Germline V CDR1 and CDR2: SNHLY, FYNNEI. V lost 7 bases, J lost 2 bases, and 12 bases lay in between. For the CDR3, the DNA is TGTGCCAGCAATGGTAAGGGAGGCAATCAGCCCCAGCATTTT. As protein: CASNGKGGNQPQHF.

The chain joins TRBV5-1 to TRBJ2-2; 7 bases are shared with TRBD1. Germline-derived CDR1 and CDR2 are SGHRS and YFSETQ. V gave up 4 bases and J gave up 0 bases; unmatched junction bases: 6. CDR3 length: 16 amino acids. In nucleotides, the CDR3 is TGCGCCAGCAGCACGGGACAGACTACGAACACCGGGGAGCTGTTTTTT. It is translated as CASSTGQTTNTGELFF.

This clonotype came up many times. The gene calls are TRBV12-3 or TRBV12-4 and TRBJ1-5; no firm D call. The V end lost 5 bases, the J end lost 7 bases, and 12 bases lay between the germline ends. The CDR3 runs to 13 residues. CDR3 residues: CASSPLETQPQHF. Written as DNA, the CDR3 is TGTGCCAGCAGTCCATTGGAGACACAGCCCCAGCATTTT.

The rearrangement joins TRBV4-2 to TRBJ2-2; 8 bases map to TRBD1. V shed 5 bases and J 4 bases; nucleotides not matched to a gene: 6. This CDR3 has 15 amino acids. Germline-derived CDR1 and CDR2 are LGHNA and YNFKEQ. The CDR3 DNA reads as TGTGCCAGCAGCGCCAGACAGGGGTTCACCGGGGAGCTGTTTTTT. Encoded protein: CASSARQGFTGELFF.

This clonotype was found a few times. The chain uses TRBV18 and TRBJ1-1; possibly TRBD1 for D (5 bases). This CDR3 spans 13 amino acids. Trimming stripped 6 bases from V and 4 bases from J, with 12 bases between. Per the germline V gene, CDR1 is KGHSH and CDR2 is LQKENI. The CDR3 loop reads CASSPMGGTEAFF. In DNA, the CDR3 is TGTGCCAGCTCCCCAATGGGGGGCACTGAAGCTTTCTTT.

In this sample, this clonotype turned up many times. The chain couples TRBV28 to TRBJ1-6; a weak D match, TRBD1 (6 bases). V was pared by 6 bases and J by 6 bases, with 18 bases between. Germline values: CDR1 MDHEN, CDR2 SYDVKM. The CDR3 has 16 residues. Written as DNA, the CDR3 is TGTGCCAGCAGACACGGACAGTTCGTTGGTAATTCACCCCTCCACTTT. Its protein is CASRHGQFVGNSPLHF.

The rearrangement joins TRBV7-2 to TRBJ1-5, with D unresolved. This CDR3 has 16 amino acids. The V gene's germline CDR1 is SGHTA and CDR2 FQGNSA. V was clipped by 5 bases and J by 0 bases, with 14 bases between them. The CDR3 spells CASSLGEGYSNQPQHF. DNA for the CDR3: TGTGCCAGCAGCCTAGGAGAGGGATATAGCAATCAGCCCCAGCATTTT.

Notes on this clonotype: Possible read error: a much larger clone is one base away. The chain employs TRBV6-1 and TRBJ1-5, with unresolved D. Germline V gene data show CDR1 as MNHNS and CDR2 as SASEGT. Trimming pared 7 bases from V and 7 bases from J, leaving 14 bases between. The CDR3 loop spans 13 amino acids. In DNA, the CDR3 is TGTGCCAGCAACAGCCCTTCGGGACAGCCCCAGCATTTT. Translated: CASNSPSGQPQHF.

In its sample, this clonotype was seen a few times. The chain employs TRBV19 and TRBJ2-1, with no clear D. The CDR3 covers 11 residues. Germline V gene lookup returns CDR1 LNHDA and CDR2 SQIVND (reference sequence). Trimming stripped 4 bases from V and 9 bases from J, with 7 bases between. CDR3 protein: CASSKSPEQFF. CDR3 sequence (DNA): TGTGCCAGTAGTAAGTCCCCTGAGCAGTTCTTC.

The J gene is TRBJ2-3, the V gene TRBV20-1; 10 bases map to TRBD2. The CDR3 runs 17 residues. J lost 3 bases, V lost 3 bases, and 12 bases had no gene match. CDR1 and CDR2 from the germline V gene are DFQATT and SNEGSKA (reference sequence). The DNA for the CDR3 is TGCAGTGCTAGGCCCTCCGGCCTAGCGGGAGTTACAGATACGCAGTATTTT. Amino acid sequence: CSARPSGLAGVTDTQYF.

The V call is TRBV6-5, the J call TRBJ2-2, with D perhaps being TRBD1 or TRBD2 (6 bases each). Trimming cost V 0 bases and J 1 base, with 12 bases left between them. The CDR3 covers 17 residues. Germline-derived CDR1 and CDR2 are MNHEY and SVGAGI. The CDR3 nucleotides read TGTGCCAGCAGTTACTCTCGTGGGGGGCTGAACACCGGGGAGCTGTTTTTT. Translating it yields CASSYSRGGLNTGELFF.

In its sample, this clonotype was seen many times. Just one base apart from a much larger clone, this may be a read error. This chain joins TRBV2 and TRBJ1-1; 8 nucleotides line up with TRBD1. The germline CDR1 and CDR2 sequences are SNHLY and FYNNEI. V was clipped by 6 bases and J by 4 bases; unmatched bases: 4. There are 13 residues in the CDR3. CDR3 nucleotides: TGTGCCAGCAGACCGACAGGGGCCACTGAAGCTTTCTTT. Encoded protein: CASRPTGATEAFF.

At least ten counts were recorded for this clonotype. The chain links TRBV28 to TRBJ2-7, with 8 bases identical to TRBD1. Germline trimming cut 7 bases from V and 7 bases from J; bases unmatched to any gene: 6. Germline lookup yields CDR1 MDHEN and CDR2 SYDVKM. The length of the CDR3 is 12 residues. The CDR3 spells CASKQGAREQYF. Written as DNA, the CDR3 is TGTGCCAGCAAGCAGGGGGCGAGGGAGCAGTACTTC.

The chain carries TRBV5-1 and TRBJ2-1, with D possibly being TRBD2 (6 bases). The CDR3 has 15 residues. The V gene's germline CDR1 is SGHRS and CDR2 YFSETQ. Trimming took 3 bases from V and 8 from J, leaving 18 bases between them. The DNA for the CDR3 is TGCGCCAGCAGCTCGGGACTCGGCGCTGGAGATGAGCAGTTCTTC. This sequence encodes CASSSGLGAGDEQFF.